The source of this TCR beta chain is a study of CD8 T cells in Susac syndrome. The RNA input was about 0.45 to 1 ug, and it was reverse transcribed with random hexamers. Amplification of TCR beta CDR3 across 54 Vbeta and 13 Jbeta was performed with immunoSEQ multiplex PCR. TCRdb re-analysed the immunoSEQ multiplex PCR reads in MiXCR, keeping a single row per CDR3 protein. The table includes 130,000 to 150,000 distinct CDR3 sequences, around 94% detected once. What was sequenced was CD4+ T cells from PBMCs. The origin of this receptor is a human donor in good health.

CDR3 loop: CSARGSSAGETQYF. CDR3 nucleotides: TGCAGTGCTAGAGGGTCGTCCGCTGGGGAGACCCAGTACTTC. The chain has TRBV20-1 and TRBJ2-5; D remains ambiguous. Trimming stripped 1 base from V and 5 bases from J, with 14 bases between. There are 14 residues in the CDR3. The germline V gene encodes CDR1 DFQATT and CDR2 SNEGSKA (reference sequence).